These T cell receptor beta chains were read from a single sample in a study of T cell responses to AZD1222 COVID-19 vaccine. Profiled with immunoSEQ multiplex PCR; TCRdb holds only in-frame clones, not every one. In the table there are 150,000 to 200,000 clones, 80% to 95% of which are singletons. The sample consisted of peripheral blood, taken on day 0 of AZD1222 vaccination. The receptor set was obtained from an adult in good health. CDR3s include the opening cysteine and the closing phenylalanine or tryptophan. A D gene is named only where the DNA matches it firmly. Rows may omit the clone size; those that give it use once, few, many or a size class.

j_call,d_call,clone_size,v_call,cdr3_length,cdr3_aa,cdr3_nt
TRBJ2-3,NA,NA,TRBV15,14,CATSRDVFGDTQYF,TGTGCCACCAGCAGAGATGTGTTTGGAGATACGCAGTATTTT
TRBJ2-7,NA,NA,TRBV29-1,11,CSVVRGLEQYF,TGCAGCGTTGTAAGGGGTCTCGAGCAGTACTTC
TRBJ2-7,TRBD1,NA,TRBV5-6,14,CASSLPGQGYEQYF,TGTGCCAGCAGCCTCCCGGGACAGGGCTACGAGCAGTACTTC
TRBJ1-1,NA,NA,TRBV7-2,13,CASSSSTRTEAFF,TGTGCCAGCAGCTCGTCGACCCGCACTGAAGCTTTCTTT
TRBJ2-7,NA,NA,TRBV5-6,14,CASSFFNNPHEQYF,TGTGCCAGCAGCTTTTTCAACAATCCCCACGAGCAGTACTTC
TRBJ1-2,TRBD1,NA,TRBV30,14,CAWSPGQGVGGYTF,TGTGCCTGGAGTCCGGGACAGGGAGTTGGTGGCTACACCTTC
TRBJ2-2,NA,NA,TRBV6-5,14,CASSSTGNTGELFF,TGTGCCAGCAGTTCGACAGGGAACACCGGGGAGCTGTTTTTT
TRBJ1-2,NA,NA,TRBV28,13,CASNKDRYYGYTF,TGTGCCAGCAACAAAGACAGGTACTATGGCTACACCTTC
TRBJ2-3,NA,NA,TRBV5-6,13,CASGRDSGDTQYF,TGTGCCAGCGGGAGAGATTCGGGGGATACGCAGTATTTT
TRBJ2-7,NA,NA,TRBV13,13,CASQPLGSYEQYF,TGTGCCAGCCAACCTTTGGGCTCCTACGAGCAGTACTTC
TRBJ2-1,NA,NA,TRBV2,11,CASRGPGEQFF,TGTGCCAGCAGAGGCCCAGGTGAGCAGTTCTTC
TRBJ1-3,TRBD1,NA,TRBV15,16,CATSREGQGIRNTIYF,TGTGCCACCAGCAGAGAGGGACAGGGGATAAGAAACACCATATATTTT
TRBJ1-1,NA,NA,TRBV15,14,CATSFGQSEMGAFF,TGTGCCACCAGCTTCGGACAGTCGGAGATGGGAGCTTTCTTT
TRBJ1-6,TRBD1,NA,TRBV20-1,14,CSASRQGPNSPLHF,TGCAGTGCTAGTCGACAGGGGCCTAATTCACCCCTCCACTTT
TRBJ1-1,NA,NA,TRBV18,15,CASSPIGVWNTEAFF,TGTGCCAGCTCACCAATAGGGGTTTGGAACACTGAAGCTTTCTTT
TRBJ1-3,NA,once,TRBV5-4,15,CASTSGAYSGNTIYF,TGTGCCAGCACCAGTGGTGCGTACTCTGGAAACACCATATATTTT
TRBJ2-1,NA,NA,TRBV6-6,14,CASSGDYQWDEQFF,TGTGCCAGCAGTGGCGACTACCAGTGGGATGAGCAGTTCTTC
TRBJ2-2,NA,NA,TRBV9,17,CASRRGLGGSGTGELFF,TGTGCCAGCCGTAGGGGGTTGGGGGGCTCGGGCACCGGGGAGCTGTTTTTT
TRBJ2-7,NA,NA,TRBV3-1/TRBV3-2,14,CASSWKWTAYEQYF,TGTGCCAGCAGCTGGAAGTGGACAGCCTACGAGCAGTACTTC
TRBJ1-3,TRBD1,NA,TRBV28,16,CASSLRTGGSGNTIYF,TGTGCCAGCAGTTTGAGAACAGGGGGCTCTGGAAACACCATATATTTT
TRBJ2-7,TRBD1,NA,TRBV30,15,CAWTSGQGRTYEQYF,TGTGCCTGGACATCGGGACAGGGGAGAACCTACGAGCAGTACTTC
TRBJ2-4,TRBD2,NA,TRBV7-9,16,CASSIPSGVAKNIQYF,TGTGCCAGCAGCATTCCTAGCGGGGTAGCCAAAAACATTCAGTACTTC
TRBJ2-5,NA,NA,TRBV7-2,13,CASSRAAQETQYF,TGTGCCAGCAGCCGGGCGGCACAAGAGACCCAGTACTTC
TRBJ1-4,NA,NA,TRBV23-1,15,CASSQSGGKVEKLFF,TGCGCCAGCAGTCAATCGGGGGGGAAGGTTGAAAAACTGTTTTTT
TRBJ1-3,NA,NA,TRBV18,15,CASSPRGDNGNTIYF,TGTGCCAGCTCACCACGGGGGGATAATGGAAACACCATATATTTT
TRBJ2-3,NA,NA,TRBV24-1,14,CATSERNQVDTQYF,TGTGCCACCAGTGAGCGCAATCAGGTGGATACGCAGTATTTT
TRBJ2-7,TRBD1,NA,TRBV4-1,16,CASSQGVGQGSYEQYF,TGCGCCAGCAGCCAAGGGGTCGGACAGGGCTCCTACGAGCAGTACTTC
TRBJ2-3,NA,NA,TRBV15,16,CATSSQTWGGTDTQYF,TGTGCCACCAGCAGCCAAACCTGGGGGGGCACAGATACGCAGTATTTT
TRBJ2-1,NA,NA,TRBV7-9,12,CASSLGGGPQFF,TGTGCCAGCAGCTTAGGCGGGGGCCCCCAGTTCTTC
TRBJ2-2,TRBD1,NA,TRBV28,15,CASSSTGTDAGELFF,TGTGCCAGCAGTTCGACCGGGACAGATGCCGGGGAGCTGTTTTTT
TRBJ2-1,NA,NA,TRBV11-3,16,CASSLGPLRAYNEQFF,TGTGCCAGCAGCTTAGGGCCCCTCAGAGCCTACAATGAGCAGTTCTTC
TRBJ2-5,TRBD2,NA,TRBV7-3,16,CASSSLAGTVQETQYF,TGTGCCAGCAGCTCACTAGCGGGGACCGTCCAAGAGACCCAGTACTTC
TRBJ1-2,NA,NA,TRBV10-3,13,CAISLDSNYGYTF,TGTGCCATCAGCCTCGACAGTAACTATGGCTACACCTTC
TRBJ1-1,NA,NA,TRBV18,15,CASSPLPGGPTEAFF,TGTGCCAGCTCACCACTACCCGGGGGGCCCACTGAAGCTTTCTTT